Each of the 2 T cell receptor beta chains below was sequenced from the same sample in a study of cytomegalovirus exposure and HLA in healthy donors. The primer mix had 60 Vbeta and 13 Jbeta primers. The table came from immunoSEQ multiplex PCR; TCRdb's copy has only in-frame clones and leaves some out. The sample consists of roughly 140,000 clones, around 10% of them appearing once. Sequenced sample: PBMCs. These receptor sequences come from a male donor in good health and CMV-seronegative.

This clone was seen a handful of times. The chain recombines TRBV2 with TRBJ2-1, with D maybe TRBD1 (5 bases). The CDR3 is 15 amino acids. The germline V gene has CDR1 SNHLY and CDR2 FYNNEI. Trimming shortened V by 4 bases and J by 1 base, and 11 bases separated the two germline ends. CDR3 in DNA: TGTGCCAGCAGTGGGGGCAGGGCGTCCTACAATGAGCAGTTCTTC. This translates into CASSGGRASYNEQFF.

The chain uses TRBV4-3 and TRBJ2-5, with TRBD2 matching 15 bases. CDR3 length equals 19 residues. V lost 3 bases and J lost 1; bases outside the gene matches: 9. Germline V gene sequence: CDR1 LGHNA, CDR2 YSLEER. CDR3 sequence reads: CASSQTGTSGRITQETQYF. DNA for the CDR3: TGCGCCAGCAGCCAGACCGGGACTAGCGGGAGGATCACCCAAGAGACCCAGTACTTC.